Listed below are T cell receptor beta chains from one sample, sequenced in a study of Graves' ophthalmopathy and Graves' hyperthyroidism. From the multiplex PCR reads, TCRdb called clonotypes with MiXCR, one entry per CDR3 protein. The sample comprises about 400,000 distinct CDR3 sequences, 15% to 20% of which are singletons, and 1.5% to 2% rests with the top ten. Sequenced: peripheral blood. All receptors derive from a young woman with Graves' ophthalmopathy. The CDR3 runs from the conserved cysteine through the conserved F or W. The order of the fields is V gene, J gene, clone size, D gene, CDR3 DNA, CDR3 protein. The D gene is left open where the match is weak. A clone size is listed for some rows: how often the clone was seen (once, few, many), or a class if it is expanded.

>TRBV7-2|TRBJ2-5|many|.
TGTGCCAGCAGCTTAATCATACAAGAGACCCAGTACTTC
CASSLIIQETQYF
>TRBV7-2|TRBJ2-4|many|.
TGTGCCAGCAGCTTAGCACCGGGGGTTGGGAACATTCAGTACTTC
CASSLAPGVGNIQYF
>TRBV27|TRBJ1-2|many|.
TGTGCCAGCAGGAACGCACAGGGTGTAGGGAACTATGGCTACACCTTC
CASRNAQGVGNYGYTF
>TRBV12-3/TRBV12-4|TRBJ1-1|.|TRBD1
TGTGCCAGCAGCGAAACAGGGGGCGGAGGGACTGAAGCTTTCTTT
CASSETGGGGTEAFF
>TRBV12-3/TRBV12-4|TRBJ1-1|.|.
TGTGCCAGCAGTTTAGGAAGCGGGGACGCTTTCTTT
CASSLGSGDAFF
>TRBV28|TRBJ1-6|many|TRBD1
TGTGCCAGCAGTCCGACCCTCAGGGGGAGCTCCTATAATTCACCCCTCCACTTT
CASSPTLRGSSYNSPLHF
>TRBV7-2|TRBJ1-1|many|.
TGTGCCAGCAGCTTACTAGGGGTGGAAAACACTGAAGCTTTCTTT
CASSLLGVENTEAFF
>TRBV6-1|TRBJ1-2|.|.
TGTGCCAGCAGTGGAAGGATCAGGGGTGTTTATGGCTACACCTTC
CASSGRIRGVYGYTF
>TRBV28|TRBJ2-3|many|.
TGTGCCAGCAGGCCTTGGGGAAGACAGGCATATACGCAGTATTTT
CASRPWGRQAYTQYF
>TRBV25-1|TRBJ2-7|many|TRBD1
TGTGCCAGCAGTGAGCTAGGACAGGGCATCGCAGTATACTCTTCAGGGCAGTACTTC
CASSELGQGIAVYSSGQYF
>TRBV7-7|TRBJ2-5|many|TRBD2
TGTGCTAGCAGCTTAATCTCTAGCGGGGGAGCAGAGACCCAGTACTTC
CASSLISSGGAETQYF
>TRBV6-2/TRBV6-3|TRBJ1-1|many|TRBD1
TGTGCCAGCGGGACAGTCATGAACACTGAAGCTTTCTTT
CASGTVMNTEAFF
>TRBV27|TRBJ1-6|many|.
TGTGCCAGCAAGGGAGTCCCCTATAATTCACCCCTCCACTTT
CASKGVPYNSPLHF
>TRBV6-1|TRBJ2-7|.|TRBD1
TGTGCCAGCAGTGAAGTGGACAGGGAAAAACACCCCAGCTCCTACGAGCAGTACTTC
CASSEVDREKHPSSYEQYF
>TRBV29-1|TRBJ2-5|many|.
TGCAGCGGAAACAGGGGAGGAGAGACCCAGTACTTC
CSGNRGGETQYF
>TRBV6-2/TRBV6-3|TRBJ2-5|many|.
TGTGCCAGCAGTTATACAGCCCAAGAGACCCAGTACTTC
CASSYTAQETQYF
>TRBV6-5|TRBJ1-1|many|TRBD1
TGTGCCAGCAGTCCCGGGACAGGGGACGCTGAAGCTTTCTTT
CASSPGTGDAEAFF
>TRBV13|TRBJ2-5|many|TRBD2
TGTGCCAGCAGCCTCCGAGCGACTAGCGGACAAGAGACCCAGTACTTC
CASSLRATSGQETQYF
>TRBV2|TRBJ2-1|many|.
TGTGCCAGCAGTGAAGGGTCTTGGCGTTATGAGCAGTTCTTC
CASSEGSWRYEQFF
>TRBV6-1|TRBJ1-1|many|TRBD1
TGTGCCACCAAGGGCAGGGGGCTTGGCACTGAAGCTTTCTTT
CATKGRGLGTEAFF
>TRBV12-3/TRBV12-4|TRBJ2-7|many|TRBD1
TGTGCCAGCAGTTTTTACAGGGGAAAAGCCTCGGACGAGCAGTACTTC
CASSFYRGKASDEQYF
>TRBV6-5|TRBJ1-5|many|.
TGTGCCAGCAGCTCGGTATCATATCAGCCCCAGCATTTT
CASSSVSYQPQHF
>TRBV20-1|TRBJ2-7|once|.
TGCAGTGCTAGAGTTCCCGCCTCTAGTATGCGGCACGAGCAGTACTTC
CSARVPASSMRHEQYF
>TRBV28|TRBJ1-6|.|TRBD1
TGTGCCAGCAGTACGGACAGGGTGGATAATTCACCCCTCCACTTT
CASSTDRVDNSPLHF
>TRBV2|TRBJ2-2|many|.
TGTGCCAGCATTAGGGGAACGAACACCGGGGAGCTGTTTTTT
CASIRGTNTGELFF
>TRBV6-1|TRBJ2-2|.|TRBD2
TGTGCCAGCAGTCGAGCGGGAAACCCCGGGGAGCTGTTTTTT
CASSRAGNPGELFF
>TRBV6-2/TRBV6-3|TRBJ2-2|.|.
TGTGCCAGCACTGAGCCGGAGGTAAAGGGCACCGGGGAGCTGTTTTTT
CASTEPEVKGTGELFF
>TRBV19|TRBJ2-3|many|TRBD2
TGTGCCAGTAGCACCGGGACTAGCGGGACCACAGATACGCAGTATTTT
CASSTGTSGTTDTQYF
>TRBV19|TRBJ2-7|many|TRBD1
TGTGCCAGTAGTAGGTACAGGGGGACAGCGTACGAGCAGTACTTC
CASSRYRGTAYEQYF
>TRBV5-1|TRBJ2-5|many|.
TGCGCCAGCAGTTATACAAGGGAGACCCAGTACTTC
CASSYTRETQYF
>TRBV20-1|TRBJ1-3|many|.
TGCAGTGCTAGAGCTTCAGGAAACACCATATATTTT
CSARASGNTIYF
>TRBV12-3/TRBV12-4|TRBJ1-5|many|TRBD1
TGTGCCAGCAGTGCATCCCGGGACAGGGGAACTCAGCCCCAGCATTTT
CASSASRDRGTQPQHF
>TRBV19|TRBJ1-2|many|.
TGTGCCAGTACCTATGAGGGGAGTTGGGGCTACACCTTC
CASTYEGSWGYTF
>TRBV11-1|TRBJ2-5|many|TRBD2
TGTGCCAGCAGCCCCCGGACTAGCGGGGAGGAGACCCAGTACTTC
CASSPRTSGEETQYF
>TRBV6-5|TRBJ1-5|many|.
TGTGCCAGCAGCCCAGACAGTCTTAGCAATCAGCCCCAGCATTTT
CASSPDSLSNQPQHF
>TRBV6-2/TRBV6-3|TRBJ1-5|many|.
TGTGCCAGCAGTCGATGGACAAGGGGCAATCAGCCCCAGCATTTT
CASSRWTRGNQPQHF
>TRBV7-2|TRBJ2-5|many|.
TGTGCCAGCAGCCTACGGACATGGGGCCAAGAGACCCAGTACTTC
CASSLRTWGQETQYF
>TRBV9|TRBJ1-3|few|.
TGTGCCAGCAGCGGGTATTCGGCCGGAATTGCTGGAAACACCATATATTTT
CASSGYSAGIAGNTIYF
>TRBV15|TRBJ1-1|many|.
TGTGCCACCAGCAGGTTGGACAGCTCTGAAGCTTTCTTT
CATSRLDSSEAFF
>TRBV6-1|TRBJ2-2|.|TRBD1
TGTGCCAGCAGCCCGACAGGGGCCGGCACCGGGGAGCTGTTTTTT
CASSPTGAGTGELFF
>TRBV5-1|TRBJ1-1|many|.
TGCGCCAGCAGCTTGGTGGGGGGAGTAGGCACTGAAGCTTTCTTT
CASSLVGGVGTEAFF
>TRBV6-1|TRBJ1-5|many|TRBD1
TGTGCCAGTGACAGGGGGATGAGCAATCAGCCCCAGCATTTT
CASDRGMSNQPQHF
>TRBV6-5|TRBJ2-7|many|TRBD2
TGTGCCAGCAGATCTCGTAGCGGGAAGGGGTACGAGCAGTACTTC
CASRSRSGKGYEQYF